This TCR beta chain was sequenced during a study of OX40 agonist ivuxolimab in advanced cancers. CDR3 length: 15 residues. Germline CDR1 reads SGHRS; CDR2 reads YFSETQ. With V trimmed by 3 bases and J by 1 base, 4 bases remained unmatched. The table lists this clone with a count of one. Prior autoimmune disease or systemic immunosuppression barred patients. Repertoires were generated with immunoSEQ multiplex PCR, while TCRdb's copy carries only in-frame clones and drops some. The repertoire includes over 80,000 clones, roughly 90% of them detected once, and around 1.1% sits in the top ten. This clonotype originated in an adult with an advanced solid tumor such as melanoma, head and neck, liver or kidney cancer. Sequencing used CD4+ or CD8+ T cells sorted from blood, obtained in a trial of the OX40 agonist ivuxolimab. This chain links TRBV5-1 with TRBJ2-7; 10 positions agree with TRBD1. CDR3 sequence (DNA): TGCGCCAGCAGCTCACCGGGACAGGGGTCCTACGAGCAGTACTTC. Amino acids: CASSSPGQGSYEQYF.